This TCR beta chain was identified in a study of control samples from healthy donors and cancer patients. In its sample, this clone was seen a few times. Here immunoSEQ multiplex PCR was the method, and the copy in TCRdb shows in-frame clones only, minus some. The sample records about 84,000 clones, roughly 82% being singletons. Germline V CDR1 and CDR2: SGHRS, YFSETQ. J was trimmed by 3 bases and V by 0 bases; bases with no gene match: 5. The CDR3 has 15 residues. This clonotype was obtained from a man between 60 and 70 years old with head and neck cancer. Sample: PBMCs. The chain carries TRBV5-1 and TRBJ2-7; 8 positions agree with TRBD2. The CDR3 here is CASSLAGTRLYEQYF. DNA of the CDR3: TGCGCCAGCAGCTTGGCCGGGACTAGACTCTACGAGCAGTACTTC.